This T cell receptor (beta chain) was observed in a study of T cell changes during pregnancy in multiple sclerosis. The germline V and J ends were trimmed by 6 bases and 8 bases, with 4 bases remaining between them. CDR1 is SNHLY and CDR2 is FYNNEI in the germline V gene. This CDR3 has 10 residues. Sequencing was performed with immunoSEQ multiplex PCR; in TCRdb, only in-frame clones are kept and a portion is missing. The sample has nearly 80,000 clones, roughly 92% seen once. The clonotype originates from a female donor with multiple sclerosis, enrolled in a pregnancy study. This chain links TRBV2 with TRBJ1-4, with unresolved D. Sample: CD4+ T cells from peripheral blood mononuclear cells, taken before pregnancy. The CDR3 is CASREEKLFF. The CDR3 region has the DNA TGTGCCAGCAGGGAGGAAAAACTGTTTTTT.